This entry lists 2 T cell receptor beta chains sequenced from one sample in a study of cytomegalovirus exposure and HLA in healthy donors (dated by TCRdb to about 2017). Receptor libraries were prepared by the immunoSEQ multiplex PCR assay. For the multiplex PCR, a mixture combining 60 forward primers for TCR Vbeta segments and 13 reverse primers for TCR Jbeta segments was used. TCRdb carries this immuneACCESS record with in-frame sequences only. Its versions omit some clonotypes, under half of them owing to an unresolved V gene in the studies checked, with the rest unexplained. The sample data list fewer than 80,000 clones, and about 76% of these were observed just once. Over 2.5% of the sample is in the top ten clones. Source material: PBMCs. These receptors were collected from a man between 18 and 35 years old in good health and CMV-seronegative.

This chain joins TRBV14 and TRBJ1-1; 7 positions match TRBD1. Germline V gene data show CDR1 as SGHDN and CDR2 as FVKESK. The length of the CDR3 is 14 residues. The trim removed 5 bases at V and 4 bases at J, leaving 7 bases unmatched. CDR3 loop: CASSAYRGGTEAFF. In DNA form, the CDR3 reads TGTGCCAGCAGCGCATACAGGGGCGGCACTGAAGCTTTCTTT.

This clone has more than one count but fewer than ten. For the CDR3, the DNA is TGTGCCAGCAGCCAAGATCTTGTGTCTTCTGGAAACACCATATATTTT. Encoded protein: CASSQDLVSSGNTIYF. This chain uses TRBV14 with TRBJ1-3; D unresolved. V dropped 0 bases and J dropped 1 base, with 10 bases sitting between them. The germline gives CDR1 SGHDN, CDR2 FVKESK. The CDR3 covers 16 residues.